This TCR beta chain emerged from a study of neurological immune-mediated disorders. Whole-study findings and limits: HTLV-1-associated myelopathy had the most TCR clonal expansion, whereas multiple sclerosis had the least (lower than in healthy controls). None of the CDR3 amino acid sequences in expanded clones turned up in more than one subject, which points to private repertoires in all groups.

Time point here: technical triplicate 3. Unsorted libraries used 2 million PBMCs kept at -80 degrees C. 5'RACE with 10-nucleotide random UMIs generated the cDNA. TCRdb called the 5' RACE reads again in MiXCR, with one record for every CDR3 protein. Of about 44,000 distinct CDR3 sequences detected, 20% to 25% appear once; the ten largest clones hold more than 4%. This clonotype has just a few counts. Its antigen is undetermined. V was trimmed by 6 bases and J by 6 bases, leaving 15 bases between them. This CDR3 region has 13 residues. CDR1 and CDR2 from the germline V gene are SGHRS and YFSETQ. Sequencing used PBMCs. This chain connects TRBV5-1 to TRBJ1-2; a possible D gene is TRBD1 (5 bases). This receptor was identified in a man in his sixties with HTLV-1-associated myelopathy (HAM/TSP). The CDR3 is CASTKQVADGYTF. The DNA for the CDR3 is TGCGCCAGCACCAAACAGGTCGCGGATGGCTACACCTTC.